This TCR beta chain emerged from a study of regulatory T cells in long-lasting Graves disease. Study-level findings and limits: Persistent patients had a count of shared public clonotypes (about 2,500) that exceeded that of new patients (around 970).

Of note for this clonotype: Its antigen remains unidentified.

To make TCR beta libraries, researchers used iRepertoire HTBI primers and Arm-PCR of CDR3 regions. From the multiplex PCR reads, TCRdb called clonotypes with MiXCR, one entry per CDR3 protein. Altogether 300,000 to 400,000 distinct CDR3 sequences are present, around 15% being singletons, with the ten largest covering roughly 29%. The CDR3 covers 14 residues. J lost 9 bases, V lost 7 bases, and 8 bases had no gene match. The germline gives CDR1 SGHRS, CDR2 YFSETQ. The sample's time point: newly diagnosed GD, antithyroid drugs for less than 3 months. PBMC RNA served as the TCR library source. The same sample was also used in a study of T cells in Graves' hyperthyroidism and ophthalmopathy.

Here the sequenced sample was peripheral blood mononuclear cells (PBMCs), taken at new diagnosis, from a patient treated with antithyroid drugs. The chain uses TRBV5-1 and TRBJ2-1, with 12 nucleotides matching TRBD2. This clonotype was sampled from a middle-aged man with Graves disease. The CDR3 DNA sequence: TGCGCCAGCGCCGGGACTAGCGGGCCCAGTGAGCAGTTCTTC. It encodes CASAGTSGPSEQFF. Full variable domain (missing parts from reference TRBV5-1 and TRBJ2-1): KAGVTQTPRYLIKTRGQQVTLSCSPISGHRSVSWYQQTPGQGLQFLFEYFSETQRNKGNFPGRFSGRQFSNSRSEMNVSTLELGDSALYLCASAGTSGPSEQFFGPGTRLTVL.